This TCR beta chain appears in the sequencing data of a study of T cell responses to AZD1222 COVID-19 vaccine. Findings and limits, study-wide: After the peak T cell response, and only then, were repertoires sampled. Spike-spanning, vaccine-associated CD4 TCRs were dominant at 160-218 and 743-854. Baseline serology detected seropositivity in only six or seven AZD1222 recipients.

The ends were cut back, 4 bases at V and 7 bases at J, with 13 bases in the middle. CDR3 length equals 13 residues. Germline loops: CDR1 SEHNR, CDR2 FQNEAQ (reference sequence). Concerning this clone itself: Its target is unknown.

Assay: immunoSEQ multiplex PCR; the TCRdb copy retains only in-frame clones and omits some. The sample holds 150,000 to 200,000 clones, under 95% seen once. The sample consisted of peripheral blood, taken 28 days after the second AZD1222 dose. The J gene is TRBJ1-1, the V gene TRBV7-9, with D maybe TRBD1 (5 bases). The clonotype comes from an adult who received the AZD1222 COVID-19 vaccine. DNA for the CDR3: TGTGCCAGCAGCTCAGGGAGGGATAATGAAGCTTTCTTT. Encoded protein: CASSSGRDNEAFF.